Presented here are 16 T cell receptor beta chains from one specimen sequenced in a study of post-analysis software for immune sequencing data. The study, taken as a whole, reports: Patients used about 5 TRBV segments, including TRBV5-6, TRBV5-1 and TRBV20-1, more often than controls.

Sequencing libraries made from TCR beta cDNA carried unique molecular identifiers. One entry per CDR3 protein results from TCRdb running MiXCR on the PCR reads. The data contain around 710,000 distinct CDR3 sequences, 40% to 55% of them singletons. Antigens for these TCRs are unknown. The specimen was blood. The receptors come from a girl under 18 with multiple sclerosis.

This chain connects TRBV12-3 or TRBV12-4 to TRBJ2-7; D gene unclear. CDR3 size: 16 residues. V lost 0 bases to trimming and J lost 0 bases, with 12 bases between them. In DNA form, the CDR3 reads TGTGCCAGCAGTTTAGCGCTGGGCGGAGCCTCCTACGAGCAGTACTTC. Amino acid sequence: CASSLALGGASYEQYF.

This clonotype has more than one count but fewer than ten. The rearrangement links TRBV7-2 to TRBJ2-3; D call uncertain. Germline CDR1 reads SGHTA; CDR2 reads FQGNSA. The CDR3 sequence is 12 residues long. Trimming pared 3 bases from V and 6 bases from J, leaving 7 bases between. CDR3 nucleotides: TGTGCCAGCAGCTTCTTCTCGGATACGCAGTATTTT. Protein sequence: CASSFFSDTQYF.

There are a few counts of this clonotype. J is TRBJ2-3 and V is TRBV5-1; D is perhaps TRBD2 (6 bases). The CDR3 loop spans 13 amino acids. Germline assignment: CDR1 SGHRS and CDR2 YFSETQ. With 4 bases removed from V and 2 bases from J, the gap between germline ends came to 8 bases. The CDR3: CASSTGDTDTQYF. Written as DNA, the CDR3 is TGCGCCAGCAGCACGGGAGACACAGATACGCAGTATTTT.

This clonotype was observed a few times. The V call is TRBV7-2, the J call TRBJ2-1; D ambiguous. With the DNA end fitting TRBJ2-7 better, the J assignment may be wrong. In germline, CDR1 is SGHTA, CDR2 FQGNSA. The CDR3 is 13 residues long. CDR3 DNA: TGTGCCAGCAGCTTCGGGCTTACCAATGAGCAGTACTTC. As protein: CASSFGLTNEQYF.

J is TRBJ2-3 and V is TRBV7-3; TRBD2 agrees at 10 bases. This CDR3 has 16 residues. Germline V lookup: CDR1 SGHTA, CDR2 FQGTGA. Trimming cost V 5 bases and J 5 bases; bases outside gene matches: 10. The CDR3 loop is CASSLQGTSVGDTQYF. The CDR3 DNA follows: TGTGCCAGCAGCCTCCAAGGGACTAGCGTCGGAGATACGCAGTATTTT. Using reference TRBV7-3 and TRBJ2-3 for the parts outside the CDR3, the full variable domain is GAGVSQTPSNKVTEKGKYVELRCDPISGHTALYWYRQSLGQGPEFLIYFQGTGAADDSGLPNDRFFAVRPEGSVSTLKIQRTERGDSAVYLCASSLQGTSVGDTQYFGPGTRLTVL.

About this clonotype itself: One junction end disagrees with the germline gene, perhaps due to a read error. CDR3 sequence (DNA): TGCGCCGGCAGTTCCCAGGGGGCCTACGAGCAGTACTTC. Protein sequence: CAGSSQGAYEQYF. The chain employs TRBV10-2 and TRBJ2-7; 7 bases are a match to TRBD1. CDR1 is WSHSY and CDR2 is SAAADI in the germline V gene. The CDR3 is made up of 13 amino acids.

This clonotype has a handful of counts. The chain carries TRBV27 and TRBJ2-4; 13 bases agree with TRBD2. CDR1 is MNHEY and CDR2 is SMNVEV in the germline V gene (reference sequence). There are 18 residues in the CDR3. Unmatched junction bases numbered 13, after V lost 5 bases and J lost 6 bases. CDR3 sequence (DNA): TGTGCCAGCAGTCAAACCGTGGGACTAGCGGGGTCGAGAAACATTCAGTACTTC. Its protein is CASSQTVGLAGSRNIQYF.

The chain employs TRBV2 and TRBJ2-1, with TRBD2 matching over 10 bases. This CDR3 comprises 18 residues. With 6 bases clipped from V and 3 bases from J, the junction kept 14 bases outside the gene matches. The V gene's germline CDR1 is SNHLY and CDR2 FYNNEI. The CDR3 bases are TGTGCCAGCAGCCTAACCAACATCGGGACTAGCGACTACAATGAGCAGTTCTTC. It specifies CASSLTNIGTSDYNEQFF.

The chain combines TRBV12-3 or TRBV12-4 with TRBJ1-1; 8 bases are a match to TRBD1. The J segment lost 10 bases and the V segment lost 7 bases, leaving 8 bases of the junction unmatched. This CDR3 is built from 12 residues. For the CDR3, the DNA is TGTGCCAGCACTATGACAGGGGCAGCAGCTTTCTTT. Encoded protein: CASTMTGAAAFF.

This chain connects TRBV27 to TRBJ2-1; unclear D gene. The last part of the DNA fits TRBJ2-7 better; the J call may be wrong. Germline values: CDR1 MNHEY, CDR2 SMNVEV (reference sequence). This CDR3 region has 13 residues. The CDR3 sequence: CASSLLVGYEQYF. The DNA for the CDR3 is TGTGCCAGCAGTTTATTAGTAGGCTACGAGCAGTACTTC.

This clonotype has only a few counts. V and J are TRBV5-6 and TRBJ1-2; 7 nucleotides agree with TRBD1. There are 16 residues in the CDR3. Looked up from germline, CDR1 is SGHDT and CDR2 is YYEEEE. V was pared by 0 bases and J by 4 bases, with 9 bases of the junction left unmatched. The CDR3 DNA is TGTGCCAGCAGCTTGGACGGCAGGGGGTATAGCTATGGCTACACCTTC. Amino acids: CASSLDGRGYSYGYTF.

This clonotype has more than one count but fewer than ten. The chain combines TRBV10-3 with TRBJ1-2; no definite D call. CDR3 length equals 10 residues. Germline CDR1 and CDR2: ENHRY and SYGVKD. Trimming cost V 6 bases and J 2 bases, with 1 base left between them. CDR3 region: CAIRNYGYTF. The CDR3 DNA is TGTGCCATCAGAAACTATGGCTACACCTTC.

A remark on this clonotype: A junction boundary mismatches the germline segment, possibly from a read error. This chain connects TRBV29-1 to TRBJ2-1, with 11 bases that match TRBD2. CDR1 is SQVTM, CDR2 ANQGSEA, per germline. The CDR3 covers 11 residues. The CDR3 DNA follows: TGTCTAGCGGGAGGCTCCAATGAGCAGTTCTTC. It yields the protein CLAGGSNEQFF.

The V gene is TRBV6-1, the J gene TRBJ2-7; D is unresolved. This CDR3 is built from 13 residues. The V gene's germline CDR1 is MNHNS and CDR2 SASEGT. Trimming shortened V by 2 bases and J by 4 bases, and 9 bases separated the two germline ends. CDR3 DNA: TGTGCCAGCAGTGAACGTCCGCCTTACGAGCAGTACTTC. Translation gives CASSERPPYEQYF.

Only a few counts were recorded for this clonotype. J is TRBJ2-1 and V is TRBV4-3; 7 bases align to TRBD2. Matching the DNA end better, TRBJ2-7 makes the J call doubtful. Germline-derived CDR1 and CDR2 are LGHNA and YSLEER. CDR3 size: 16 residues. The CDR3 nucleotides are TGCGCCAGCAGCCAAGTTGCGGGAGAGGCCTACAATGAGCAGTACTTC. It specifies CASSQVAGEAYNEQYF.

This clonotype was seen a few times. The V call is TRBV10-3, the J call TRBJ2-5, with TRBD2 matching over 8 bases. With the DNA end fitting TRBJ2-7 better, the J assignment may be wrong. The CDR3 runs to 13 residues. Germline CDR1 reads ENHRY; CDR2 reads SYGVKD. The CDR3 protein is CAIRSGLAYEQYF. In DNA form, the CDR3 reads TGTGCCATCAGATCAGGACTAGCATACGAGCAGTACTTC.